The table lists the clone carrying this T cell receptor beta chain with a count of one. Its antigen is unknown. This sample was taken from a study of response to subunit inactivated influenza vaccine. The study, taken as a whole, reports: Only a handful of new T cells, the authors suggested, are recruited with each seasonal influenza vaccination.

V shed 1 base and J shed 5 bases, with 14 bases lying between them. This CDR3 region has 15 residues. CDR1 and CDR2 from the germline V gene are SGHVS and FNYEAQ. TCRdb re-called the RT-PCR reads with MiXCR, one entry per CDR3 protein. The table shows under 500,000 distinct CDR3 sequences, with approximately 9.9% occurring only once. The genes are TRBV7-6 and TRBJ2-5; D gene ambiguous. This clonotype was sampled from a man aged 45 to 65 who received an inactivated influenza vaccine. The sample was PBMCs from blood, taken 40 to 50 days after vaccination. The DNA of the CDR3 is TGTGCCAGCAGCTTAGGACGACGAATTGAGGAGACCCAGTACTTC. Encoded protein: CASSLGRRIEETQYF.